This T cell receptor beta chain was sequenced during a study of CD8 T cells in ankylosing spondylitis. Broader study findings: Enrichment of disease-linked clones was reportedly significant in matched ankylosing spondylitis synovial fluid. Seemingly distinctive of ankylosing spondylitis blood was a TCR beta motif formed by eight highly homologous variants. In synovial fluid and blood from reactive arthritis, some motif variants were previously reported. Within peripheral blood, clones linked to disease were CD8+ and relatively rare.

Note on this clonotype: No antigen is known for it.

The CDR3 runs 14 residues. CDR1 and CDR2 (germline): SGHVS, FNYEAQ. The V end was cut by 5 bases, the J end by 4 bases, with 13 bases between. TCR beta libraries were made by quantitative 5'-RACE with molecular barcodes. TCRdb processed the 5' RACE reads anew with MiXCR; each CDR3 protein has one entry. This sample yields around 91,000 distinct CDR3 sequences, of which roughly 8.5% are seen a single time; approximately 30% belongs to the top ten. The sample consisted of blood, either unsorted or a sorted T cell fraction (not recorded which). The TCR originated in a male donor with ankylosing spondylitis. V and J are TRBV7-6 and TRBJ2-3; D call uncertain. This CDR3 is CASSPPAGADTQYF. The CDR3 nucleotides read TGTGCCAGCAGCCCCCCCGCTGGGGCAGATACGCAGTATTTT.